Detailed here is one T cell receptor beta chain. Its antigen remains unknown. The entry originates in a study of T cell responses to AZD1222 COVID-19 vaccine. Study-level results: Among AZD1222 vaccinees, only five to seven were seropositive at baseline.

There are 14 residues in the CDR3. The germline V gene has CDR1 SEHNR and CDR2 FQNEAQ (reference sequence). V was shortened by 5 bases and J by 4 bases, with 15 bases between the two germline ends. Profiled with immunoSEQ multiplex PCR; TCRdb holds only in-frame clones, not every one. The table lists about 120,000 clones, about 90% of them singletons, with more than 4.5% in the top ten. The sequencing used peripheral blood, collected on day 0 of AZD1222 vaccination. This chain links TRBV7-9 with TRBJ2-7; D uncertain. This clonotype was sampled from an adult in good health. The chain's CDR3 is CASSPPTDLYEQYF. CDR3 coding DNA: TGTGCCAGCAGCCCCCCGACGGATTTATACGAGCAGTACTTC.